The entry below describes one T cell receptor beta chain. This clone appeared once. The target of this receptor is not known. The input lacks base qualities; no much larger clone sits a single base away. This specimen comes from a study of T cells after posttransplantation cyclophosphamide (dated by TCRdb to the mid-2010s). With regard to the full study: T cell repertoire reconstitution was tracked by TRB sequencing after myeloablative bone marrow transplantation in which posttransplantation cyclophosphamide was used as GVHD prophylaxis. Because TRA and TRB clonality were tightly correlated in 8 or 9 samples, subsequent TCR analyses were focused on TRB only. In 3 patients, up to roughly 3 additional blood samples taken between 2 and 5.2 years after transplant also underwent TRB sequencing, as did pretransplant blood from a handful of patients. Samples from 35 PTCy-treated patients and 16 related bone marrow donors of those patients were subjected to antigen receptor sequencing. Public TRB sequences were checked against a database of over 3,000 sequences associated with responses to pathogens, tumor antigens, self-antigens and alloantigens. Blood from all 30 or so PTCy patients with 1-year posttransplant specimens was subjected to TRB sequencing.

According to the germline V gene, CDR1 reads SGHTA and CDR2 reads FQGTGA. From the cysteine through the phenylalanine, the CDR3 covers 14 amino acids. The kept DNA is CDR3 alone, 42 bases in frame from the first base. The V and J ends are trimmed by 4 bases and 9 bases, leaving 13 bases between them. Related bone marrow donors provided peripheral blood samples on the day of marrow donation. Peripheral blood and bone marrow mononuclear cells were isolated by Ficoll-Hypaque density centrifugation and cryopreserved. FACS on a FACSAria II was used to sort CD4+ and CD8+ T cells, including the naive and memory subsets. Genomic DNA was the input for TRB sequencing, which was run either with the immunoSEQ assay at survey resolution or with the hsTCRB kit. On the authors' methods: The immunoSEQ software was used for initial read processing, and the LymphoSeq R package was used for repertoire analyses. Clonality was computed as 1 minus normalized Shannon entropy, and a Gini coefficient was also calculated for each TRB dataset. Phenotypes of unsorted samples were inferred by mapping TRB sequences from sorted subsets of the recipient or donor onto unsorted samples of the same recipient. Imported from immuneACCESS, the table was reduced by TCRdb to in-frame sequences with V and J called. These copies leave out some clones; in studies compared against another copy, an unresolved V gene accounts for under half, and the cause of the remainder is not known. V and J calls and clone size are given by that table; D and trimming were obtained from the DNA. Across this sample there are roughly 18,000 clones, with roughly 83% seen only once. The ten largest clones add up to approximately 9% of the sample.

Study-wide conclusions, independent of this receptor: Donor-recipient similarity was low at 1-2 months but rose over the first year, and later blood repertoires were often dominated by donor CD8+ memory clones. The TRB repertoires of T cells infiltrating skin or the GI tract showed only limited overlap with the TRB repertoires found in blood. Across 45 or so patients, recipient CMV seropositivity and CMV reactivation were highly associated with TRB clonality; PTCy diversity was similar to CNI/methotrexate controls.

This TCR derives from a man aged 30-40 years in good health and a related stem cell transplant donor. The sample was memory CD4+ T cells sorted from blood. This chain joins TRBV7-3 to TRBJ1-6; tentative D gene TRBD1, with 6 bases matching. The CDR3: CASSSTGSGSPLHF. The bases are TGTGCCAGCAGCTCTACAGGGTCCGGTTCACCCCTCCACTTT. When the CDR3 is completed using the reference TRBV7-3 and TRBJ1-6 genes on either side, the full variable domain is GAGVSQTPSNKVTEKGKYVELRCDPISGHTALYWYRQSLGQGPEFLIYFQGTGAADDSGLPNDRFFAVRPEGSVSTLKIQRTERGDSAVYLCASSSTGSGSPLHFGNGTRLTVT.